These T cell receptor beta chains were read from a single sample in a study of CD8+ T cells in alopecia areata. TCRdb keeps only in-frame clones here, not all; method: immunoSEQ multiplex PCR. The sample includes some 150,000 clones, around 55% of them seen just once. Source: CD8+ T cells sorted from blood, taken at week 0. All receptors come from a human donor with alopecia areata. The CDR3 runs from the conserved cysteine through the conserved F or W. A D gene is named only where the DNA matches it firmly. Part of the rows lack a size; the others show once, few, many or a class for expanded clones.

clone_size d_call j_call v_call cdr3_nt cdr3_aa
NA NA TRBJ1-2 TRBV11-2 TGTGCCAGCAGCAAAACTCGGCATTTTCTCAATTATGGCTACACCTTC CASSKTRHFLNYGYTF
NA NA TRBJ1-5 TRBV2 TGTGCCAGCAGTATCGTCCCCCTCGGGCTCGATAGCAATCAGCCCCAGCATTTT CASSIVPLGLDSNQPQHF
many TRBD1 TRBJ2-2 TRBV4-3 TGCGCCAGCAGCCAGGGGCTAGCCAGGGGGACCGGGGAGCTGTTTTTT CASSQGLARGTGELFF
NA NA TRBJ2-3 TRBV4-3 TGCGCCAGCAGCCTCGACAGGTCTATGGATACGCAGTATTTT CASSLDRSMDTQYF
few NA TRBJ1-1 TRBV30 TGTGCCTGCCTACAGGGAGTGGGTGAAGCTTTCTTT CACLQGVGEAFF
few TRBD1 TRBJ2-7 TRBV6-5 TGTGCCAGCAGTTACGGGACAGGGCGCGAGCAGTACTTC CASSYGTGREQYF
NA NA TRBJ1-5 TRBV6-6 TGTGCCAGCAGTATTTGGGGGCTAAATCAGCCCCAGCATTTT CASSIWGLNQPQHF
once NA TRBJ1-1 TRBV5-6 TGTGCCAGCAGCTTGGGATACGAAGCTTTCTTT CASSLGYEAFF
NA NA TRBJ1-5 TRBV5-6 TGTGCCAGCAGCTTGTCCGTAGGCAATCAGCCCCAGCATTTT CASSLSVGNQPQHF
NA NA TRBJ1-6 TRBV2 TGTGCCAGCAGTGAATGGCGGGAATCACCCCTCCACTTT CASSEWRESPLHF
few NA TRBJ2-7 TRBV11-2 TGTGCCAGCAGCTTGAGAGGTGCCGAGCAGTACTTC CASSLRGAEQYF
NA TRBD2 TRBJ2-1 TRBV2 TGTGCCGTCCGGACTAGCGGGGCGGGGAATGAGCAGTTCTTC CAVRTSGAGNEQFF
NA NA TRBJ1-2 TRBV2 TGTGCCACCGTCGACAACTATGGCTACACCTTC CATVDNYGYTF
few NA TRBJ1-3 TRBV4-3 TGCGCCAGCAGCCCCGCGTACGGAAACACCATATATTTT CASSPAYGNTIYF
NA NA TRBJ2-7 TRBV7-9 TGTGCCAGCAGCTTAGGGGCCCGCAACGAGCAGTACTTC CASSLGARNEQYF
NA NA TRBJ2-1 TRBV29-1 TGCAGCGTTGAAACTAGCGAGCAGTTCTTC CSVETSEQFF
many NA TRBJ1-1 TRBV27 TGTGCCAGCAGTTTATGGTTCAGGGATCGAGACACTGAAGCTTTCTTT CASSLWFRDRDTEAFF
NA NA TRBJ1-1 TRBV29-1 TGCAGCGTCCTTTCTGACACGAACACTGAAGCTTTCTTT CSVLSDTNTEAFF
few NA TRBJ2-5 TRBV4-3 TGCGCCAGCAGCCAAGAGGAAGGCAGTGCATGGGAGACCCAGTACTTC CASSQEEGSAWETQYF
few TRBD2 TRBJ2-2 TRBV7-2 TGTGCCAGCAGCCCCGGGACTACTAACACCGGGGAGCTGTTTTTT CASSPGTTNTGELFF
few TRBD1 TRBJ2-7 TRBV7-9 TGTGCCAGCAGCTGGACAGGGTACGACGAGCAGTACTTC CASSWTGYDEQYF
few TRBD1 TRBJ2-7 TRBV7-2 TGTGCCAGCAGCCCTGGACAGGGGTACGAGCAGTACTTC CASSPGQGYEQYF
NA NA TRBJ2-7 TRBV29-1 TGCAGCGTTGAAGGAAGGGGGGACTACGAGCAGTACTTC CSVEGRGDYEQYF
NA NA TRBJ2-1 TRBV7-2 TGTGCCAGCAGTCCCGCGAGACTATATTATGAGCAGTTCTTC CASSPARLYYEQFF
many NA TRBJ2-1 TRBV4-3 TGCGCCAGCAGCCAATACCTTAACAATGAGCAGTTCTTC CASSQYLNNEQFF
few TRBD1 TRBJ2-7 TRBV2 TGTGCCAGCAGCACCGGGACAGGGGTATGGGAGCAGTACTTC CASSTGTGVWEQYF
NA NA TRBJ1-1 TRBV5-1 TGCGCCAGCAGCTTGAGGGGGGAAGGAACTGAAGCTTTCTTT CASSLRGEGTEAFF
NA NA TRBJ1-3 TRBV29-1 TGCAGCGTAGCGGGACTCGAGAGCTCTGGAAACACCATATATTTT CSVAGLESSGNTIYF
few TRBD1 TRBJ1-2 TRBV6-5 TGTGCCAGCAGTTACTCGCCATTACAGGGGGGCTATGGCTACACCTTC CASSYSPLQGGYGYTF
few NA TRBJ1-1 TRBV19 TGTGCCAGTAGTATGAGGAGATACCTTGAAGCTTTCTTT CASSMRRYLEAFF
NA NA TRBJ2-7 TRBV2 TGTGCCAGCAGTGGCGGACGCACCTACGAGCAGTACTTC CASSGGRTYEQYF
NA NA TRBJ2-2 TRBV11-2 TGTGCCAGCAGCTTAGTCAGGCTGGGAGGGGAGCTGTTTTTT CASSLVRLGGELFF
NA NA TRBJ1-2 TRBV2 TGTGCCAGCAGTCTTACCATAAACTATGGCTACACCTTC CASSLTINYGYTF
few NA TRBJ2-7 TRBV2 TGTGCCAGCGATCCAGGGAAAAGCTCCTACGAGCAGTACTTC CASDPGKSSYEQYF
NA TRBD2 TRBJ2-1 TRBV30 TGTGCCTGGAGTGTACGGGGGGGGCACAATGAGCAGTTCTTC CAWSVRGGHNEQFF
NA NA TRBJ2-5 TRBV5-6 TGTGCCAGCAGCTTGGCCTTTTCACCTACAACCGGGGAGACCCAGTACTTC CASSLAFSPTTGETQYF
NA TRBD2 TRBJ2-7 TRBV30 TGTGCCTGGAGTCTCGGGGGGGCCGACGAGCAGTACTTC CAWSLGGADEQYF
NA NA TRBJ1-2 TRBV15 TGTGCCACCAGCAGAGATGAATTCGGACAGAACTATGGCTACACCTTC CATSRDEFGQNYGYTF
few NA TRBJ2-1 TRBV2 TGTGCCAGCAGGGAAGGTACTAGTAGGCAGTTCTTC CASREGTSRQFF
NA NA TRBJ2-1 TRBV27 TGTGCCAGCAGCCCCACCGGGAGCTCCTACAATGAGCAGTTCTTC CASSPTGSSYNEQFF
NA NA TRBJ2-7 TRBV4-3 TGCGCCAGCAGCCAAGATCCCAACCCTACCTACGAGCAGTACTTC CASSQDPNPTYEQYF
NA NA TRBJ2-2 TRBV29-1 TGCAGCGTTGCCGCCGGGGAGCTGTTTTTT CSVAAGELFF
NA NA TRBJ1-1 TRBV29-1 TGCAGCGTTGACAAGAATGAAGCTTTCTTT CSVDKNEAFF
NA NA TRBJ1-5 TRBV7-2 TGTGCCAGCAGCTTGGGACTGGGGGCCCAGCCCCAGCATTTT CASSLGLGAQPQHF
NA NA TRBJ2-5 TRBV30 TGTGCCTGGAGTCCCCTGGTGGAGACCCAGTACTTC CAWSPLVETQYF
many TRBD1 TRBJ2-3 TRBV6-4 TGTGCCAGCAGTGAGACAGGGGGCACAGATACGCAGTATTTT CASSETGGTDTQYF
few NA TRBJ1-2 TRBV19 TGTGCCAGTAGCCTGACGCGGCCCAATCGAGGCTACACCTTC CASSLTRPNRGYTF
NA NA TRBJ2-7 TRBV30 TGTGCCTGGAGTTTGTCCTACGAGCAGTACTTC CAWSLSYEQYF
NA NA TRBJ2-7 TRBV20-1 TGCAGTGCTAGAGAAGCCTACGAGCAGTACTTC CSAREAYEQYF
NA NA TRBJ1-1 TRBV20-1 TGCAGTGCGAGGATGGGGATTGAAGCTTTCTTT CSARMGIEAFF